One sample yielded the 3 T cell receptor beta chains listed below, sequenced in a study of shared clonotypes between healthy human individuals. Data came from immunoSEQ multiplex PCR; TCRdb stores just in-frame clones and leaves some out. The sample yields fewer than 550,000 clones, nearly 80% seen once. The material sequenced was PBMCs. The receptors were sampled from a woman between 40 and 55 years old in good health. Some clones in this sample may be carry-over from other donors' samples.

This clone was picked up a small number of times. The chain couples TRBV5-1 to TRBJ2-7, with 13 bases that match TRBD2. Per the germline V gene, CDR1 is SGHRS and CDR2 is YFSETQ. The J segment lost 6 bases and the V segment lost 0 bases, leaving 0 bases of the junction unmatched. The length of the CDR3 is 14 residues. CDR3 loop: CASSLGLAGGEQYF. DNA of the CDR3: TGCGCCAGCAGCTTGGGACTAGCGGGAGGCGAGCAGTACTTC.

The genes are TRBV5-1 and TRBJ2-7, with 11 bases lining up with TRBD1. CDR1 is SGHRS, CDR2 YFSETQ, per germline. Trimming at V came to 0 bases and at J to 4 bases, leaving 9 bases not matched to a gene. The CDR3 consists of 17 residues. In nucleotides, the CDR3 is TGCGCCAGCAGCTTGGTTCGGACAGGGGGCAATCGATACGAGCAGTACTTC. Protein product: CASSLVRTGGNRYEQYF.

The rearrangement links TRBV5-8 to TRBJ1-2; 9 nucleotides agree with TRBD1. The CDR3 spans 15 residues. Germline values: CDR1 SGHTS, CDR2 YDEGEE. Germline trimming cut 4 bases from V and 6 bases from J; bases unmatched to any gene: 10. The CDR3 DNA reads TGTGCCAGCAGCCCCGGGACAGGGTGGAGTCATGGCTACACCTTC. It specifies CASSPGTGWSHGYTF.